A selection of T cell receptor beta chains follows, all from one sample in a study of T cell clones after liver transplantation. This table comes from immunoSEQ multiplex PCR, and its TCRdb copy is limited to in-frame clones, with some not included. The table records 20,000 to 30,000 clones, roughly 69% of them present only once. Sequences were derived from CD4+ T cells from blood, sampled before liver transplant. Receptors were obtained from a human donor who received a liver transplant. CDR3s include the opening cysteine and the closing phenylalanine or tryptophan. A D gene is named only where the DNA matches it firmly. Size is omitted from some rows. Given values are once, few, many or a class for expanded clones.

NA	NA	TRBJ2-5	TRBV11-2	TGTGCCAGCAGCGGGCAGCTTGAGGAGACCCAGTACTTC	CASSGQLEETQYF
few	TRBD1	TRBJ1-1	TRBV7-2	TGTGCCAGCAGCCGGGACAGGAAGAACACTGAAGCTTTCTTT	CASSRDRKNTEAFF
few	NA	TRBJ2-1	TRBV14	TGTGCCAGCAGCCAAGAGCGTATAGGGTGGAAGTTCTTC	CASSQERIGWKFF
NA	NA	TRBJ1-1	TRBV6-6	TGTGCCAGCAAAGACTCGAATTTCAGGGCTACTGAAGCTTTCTTT	CASKDSNFRATEAFF
few	NA	TRBJ1-1	TRBV5-1	TGCGCCAGCAGTCAAGTCATGAACACTGAAGCTTTCTTT	CASSQVMNTEAFF
medium-sized	NA	TRBJ1-2	TRBV5-5	TGTGCCAGCAGCTTGCGCCGGGGGCCTAACTATGGCTACACCTTC	CASSLRRGPNYGYTF
few	NA	TRBJ2-2	TRBV6-5	TGTGCCAGCATGGGTACGAACACCGGGGAGCTGTTTTTT	CASMGTNTGELFF
once	NA	TRBJ2-7	TRBV7-8	TGTGCCAGCAGCTTAGCGGTCGGACAATACGAGCAGTACTTC	CASSLAVGQYEQYF
few	NA	TRBJ2-7	TRBV5-1	TGCGCCAGCAGCTTGGGGGCAGTCTCCTACGAGCAGTACTTC	CASSLGAVSYEQYF
NA	TRBD2	TRBJ2-1	TRBV5-6	TGTGCCAGCAGCATTAGCGGGAGGGGTTACAATGAGCAGTTCTTC	CASSISGRGYNEQFF
NA	NA	TRBJ1-1	TRBV7-2	TGTGCCAGCAGCACGCCCCTGGGGACTGAAGCTTTCTTT	CASSTPLGTEAFF
NA	NA	TRBJ2-7	TRBV6-5	TGTGCCAGCCGACCTGGGTTAGATGGCGGCGAGCAGTACTTC	CASRPGLDGGEQYF
NA	TRBD1	TRBJ1-2	TRBV28	TGTGCCAGCAGCAGGGGGCTCTATGGCTACACCTTC	CASSRGLYGYTF
once	NA	TRBJ2-1	TRBV12-2	TGTGCAAGTCGCTCGGGACTAGCGGGGGGGCGCGATGAGCAGTTCTTC	CASRSGLAGGRDEQFF
NA	NA	TRBJ2-3	TRBV7-9	TGTGCCAGCGGGTATGGGGATACGCAGTATTTT	CASGYGDTQYF
once	TRBD1	TRBJ2-3	TRBV9	TGTGCCAGCAGCCCCCGAAACACAGGGGGCACAGATACGCAGTATTTT	CASSPRNTGGTDTQYF
few	TRBD1	TRBJ1-2	TRBV18	TGTGCCAGCTCCCAAAGCCGGGACAGTGTCTATGGCTACACCTTC	CASSQSRDSVYGYTF
NA	NA	TRBJ2-4	TRBV5-4	TGTGCCAGCAGCTACAGCAGAGCCAAAAACATTCAGTACTTC	CASSYSRAKNIQYF
NA	NA	TRBJ1-5	TRBV6-1	TGTGCCAGCAGTGAAGGAATGGGGTTCGTAGGGCCCCAGCATTTT	CASSEGMGFVGPQHF
once	NA	TRBJ2-1	TRBV30	TGTGCCTGGAGTGTACTTTACTCAGGGCAGTTCTTC	CAWSVLYSGQFF
NA	TRBD1	TRBJ2-3	TRBV5-1	TGCGCCAGCAGCCCTACGTTAAGGACAGGGGCAATAGATACGCAGTATTTT	CASSPTLRTGAIDTQYF
NA	NA	TRBJ2-4	TRBV15	TGTGCCACCAGCAGAGTATCGGGCGGACTAGCCAAAAACATTCAGTACTTC	CATSRVSGGLAKNIQYF
NA	TRBD1	TRBJ2-3	TRBV29-1	TGCAGCGTTGAAGACCCGGACAGGGAGAGCACAGATACGCAGTATTTT	CSVEDPDRESTDTQYF
NA	NA	TRBJ2-2	TRBV28	TGTGCCAGCTCGGAGGGGCCCAACACCGGGGAGCTGTTTTTT	CASSEGPNTGELFF
NA	NA	TRBJ1-4	TRBV30	TGTGCCTGGAACAGGGAGAATGAAAAACTGTTTTTT	CAWNRENEKLFF
few	TRBD1	TRBJ2-3	TRBV19	TGTGCCAGTAGCCCCTCCGGGACAGGGGGCAGGGCAGATACGCAGTATTTT	CASSPSGTGGRADTQYF
NA	NA	TRBJ1-6	TRBV19	TGTGCCAGTAGTATGGCGAATTCACCCCTCCACTTT	CASSMANSPLHF
NA	TRBD1	TRBJ1-4	TRBV5-1	TGCGCCAGCAGATTAATTGGACAGGGGGAAAAACTGTTTTTT	CASRLIGQGEKLFF
medium-sized	NA	TRBJ2-7	TRBV28	TGTGCCAGCAAGACTGGAACCTACGAGCAGTACTTC	CASKTGTYEQYF
few	NA	TRBJ2-7	TRBV2	TGTGCCAGCAGTACGGATCGAATCTACGAGCAGTACTTC	CASSTDRIYEQYF
NA	TRBD2	TRBJ2-4	TRBV6-4	TGTGCCAGCAGTGACTCGCTAGCGGGAGCCAAAAACATTCAGTACTTC	CASSDSLAGAKNIQYF
NA	NA	TRBJ1-3	TRBV7-2	TGTGCCAGCAGCTTAGGAGACTCTGGAAACACCATATATTTT	CASSLGDSGNTIYF
NA	NA	TRBJ1-2	TRBV6-6	TGTGCCAGCAGTTACGGGGGAACGAACTATGGCTACACCTTC	CASSYGGTNYGYTF
NA	TRBD1	TRBJ2-1	TRBV5-8	TGTGCCAGCAGCAAAGGGACAGGGCGGTACAATGAGCAGTTCTTC	CASSKGTGRYNEQFF
NA	TRBD2	TRBJ2-1	TRBV27	TGTGCCAGCAGTCTTAGACTAGCGGGAGGTCAGAATGAGCAGTTCTTC	CASSLRLAGGQNEQFF
NA	NA	TRBJ2-1	TRBV29-1	TGCAGCGTAGCGGAGGACACCTACAATGAGCAGTTCTTC	CSVAEDTYNEQFF